In its sample, the clone carrying this T cell receptor (beta chain) was seen a few times. Its antigen remains unidentified. CDR3 length: 17 residues. Germline-derived CDR1 and CDR2 are SGHAT and FQNNGV. Unmatched junction bases numbered 13, after V lost 5 bases and J lost 3 bases. The data were obtained in a study of read filtering for tumor transcriptome and immune sequencing. Study-level information: Mean patient age was about 66 years, range about 47 to 85; around 16 male, 14 to 15 female.

Findings and caveats of the study: Sorted CD138-negative bone marrow cells were not purified T cells.

From around 0.4 ug of RNA, a library with molecular barcoded alpha/delta and beta/gamma adaptors was made. MiXCR, run by TCRdb on the reads, gives a single entry per CDR3 protein. The data show more than 20,000 distinct CDR3 sequences, with roughly 23% seen just once and more than 40% held by the top ten. V usage is TRBV11-2 and J usage is TRBJ2-3, with 8 bases matching TRBD1. Sequenced material: a population of CD138-negative cells sorted from bone marrow. The clonotype originates from a donor at least 40 years old with multiple myeloma. The CDR3 DNA follows: TGTGCCAGCAGCAACGGACAGGGTAGTTTGGTTACAGATACGCAGTATTTT. It encodes CASSNGQGSLVTDTQYF. The full variable domain, completed using reference TRBV11-2 and TRBJ2-3, is EAGVAQSPRYKIIEKRQSVAFWCNPISGHATLYWYQQILGQGPKLLIQFQNNGVVDDSQLPKDRFSAERLKGVDSTLKIQPAKLEDSAVYLCASSNGQGSLVTDTQYFGPGTRLTVL.